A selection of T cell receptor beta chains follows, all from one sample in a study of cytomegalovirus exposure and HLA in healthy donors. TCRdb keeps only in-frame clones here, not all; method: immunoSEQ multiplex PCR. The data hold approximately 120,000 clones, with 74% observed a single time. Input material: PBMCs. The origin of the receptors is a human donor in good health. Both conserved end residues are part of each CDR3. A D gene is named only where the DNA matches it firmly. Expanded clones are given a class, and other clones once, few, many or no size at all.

TGTGCCAGTAGTATCGAGTTGGGGCCCTACGAGCAGTACTTC | CASSIELGPYEQYF | NA | TRBJ2-7 | NA | 14 | TRBV19
TGTGCCAGCAACCCAGGTCCCAGGCCTTACGAGCAGTACTTC | CASNPGPRPYEQYF | NA | TRBJ2-7 | NA | 14 | TRBV5-6
TGTGCCAGCAGTAAACAGGGGGCGGTCGGCAATCAGCCCCAGCATTTT | CASSKQGAVGNQPQHF | few | TRBJ1-5 | TRBD1 | 16 | TRBV27
TGCAGCGTTGAAGGTCTAGGGGGTAGGGGACTGTTTTTT | CSVEGLGGRGLFF | NA | TRBJ1-4 | NA | 13 | TRBV29-1
TGCAGCGTACCCTTCGGGAGGGAGACCCAGTACTTC | CSVPFGRETQYF | NA | TRBJ2-5 | TRBD2 | 12 | TRBV29-1
TGTGCCTGGACCGTCAACACTGAAGCTTTCTTT | CAWTVNTEAFF | NA | TRBJ1-1 | NA | 11 | TRBV30
TGTGCCAGCAGCTCCATACTAGAGGGCGGGGAGCTGTTTTTT | CASSSILEGGELFF | NA | TRBJ2-2 | NA | 14 | TRBV7-2
TGTGCCACCAGCAGAGAGCTCTACGTTACGCAGTATTTT | CATSRELYVTQYF | NA | TRBJ2-3 | NA | 13 | TRBV15
TGTGCCAGCAGCCGCAGGGGGGACTATGGCTACACCTTC | CASSRRGDYGYTF | NA | TRBJ1-2 | TRBD1 | 13 | TRBV14
TGTGCCAGCAGATCACCGGGACTAGCGGGCAATGAGCAGTTCTTC | CASRSPGLAGNEQFF | NA | TRBJ2-1 | TRBD2 | 15 | TRBV6-6
TGTGCCAGCAGCCGACAGGGGTACGAGCAGTACTTC | CASSRQGYEQYF | NA | TRBJ2-7 | TRBD1 | 12 | TRBV7-9
TGTGCCAGCAGCTACATCACCCGGAGTTCGGGTGAGCAGTTCTTC | CASSYITRSSGEQFF | NA | TRBJ2-1 | NA | 15 | TRBV11-2
TGTGCCAGCAGTATGACAGTACCCCAAGAGACCCAGTACTTC | CASSMTVPQETQYF | NA | TRBJ2-5 | NA | 14 | TRBV27
TGCAGCGTTGAAGACCGGGACAGGGATAACTATGGCTACACCTTC | CSVEDRDRDNYGYTF | NA | TRBJ1-2 | TRBD1 | 15 | TRBV29-1
TGTGCCAGCAGTTCCGACAGGGTCACGGAGGACACTGAAGCTTTCTTT | CASSSDRVTEDTEAFF | NA | TRBJ1-1 | TRBD1 | 16 | TRBV27
TGTGCCAGCAGCCAAGATCGGGGGATCCAAGAGACCCAGTACTTC | CASSQDRGIQETQYF | NA | TRBJ2-5 | NA | 15 | TRBV14
TGCAGCGTGGTCGCGGCAGGGCTGGGGACTGAAGCTTTCTTT | CSVVAAGLGTEAFF | NA | TRBJ1-1 | NA | 14 | TRBV29-1
TGTGCCAGTAGTATAGATCGAGTGGGTTACAGGGGCGACACTGAAGCTTTCTTT | CASSIDRVGYRGDTEAFF | NA | TRBJ1-1 | TRBD1 | 18 | TRBV19
TGCGCCAGCAGCGCAGACTATAATTCACCCCTCCACTTT | CASSADYNSPLHF | few | TRBJ1-6 | NA | 13 | TRBV5-1
TGTGCCAGCGGGAGATTTGGCAATGAGCAGTTCTTC | CASGRFGNEQFF | NA | TRBJ2-1 | NA | 12 | TRBV6-5
TGTGCCAGCAGTACTTTAGCGAGCAATGAGCAGTTCTTC | CASSTLASNEQFF | NA | TRBJ2-1 | NA | 13 | TRBV6-4
TGCAGCGTTGAAGGAGTTCCGCGGCAGCGGGGTGGTAGGGGGCAGTACTTC | CSVEGVPRQRGGRGQYF | NA | TRBJ2-7 | TRBD2 | 17 | TRBV29-1
TGCAGTGCTAGAGTCGGGAGGGCCCAGCATTTT | CSARVGRAQHF | NA | TRBJ1-5 | NA | 11 | TRBV20-1
TGTGCCAGCAGCTTGGGTCCGCAAGAGACCCAGTACTTC | CASSLGPQETQYF | NA | TRBJ2-5 | NA | 13 | TRBV5-6
TGTGCCAGCAGTAGGAGGACTAGCGGTTACGAGCAGTACTTC | CASSRRTSGYEQYF | once | TRBJ2-7 | TRBD2 | 14 | TRBV6-5
TGTGCCAGCAGACTCCGAGGAGGCACAGATACGCAGTATTTT | CASRLRGGTDTQYF | NA | TRBJ2-3 | NA | 14 | TRBV5-6
TGTGCCAGTAGTATGGGAAGGGGGGGAAGGGCAGATACGCAGTATTTT | CASSMGRGGRADTQYF | NA | TRBJ2-3 | NA | 16 | TRBV19
TGTGCCAGCAGCGACCGAGGAAACTTTTACGAGCAGTACTTC | CASSDRGNFYEQYF | NA | TRBJ2-7 | NA | 14 | TRBV5-4
TGTGCCAGCACCTTGGCAACGGGTTTAGAGCAGTACTTC | CASTLATGLEQYF | NA | TRBJ2-7 | NA | 13 | TRBV7-8
TGTGCCACTCAGGGAAACTACGAGCAGTACTTC | CATQGNYEQYF | few | TRBJ2-7 | NA | 11 | TRBV6-5
TGCGCCAGCAGGGTCGGGGGAGGAACCTACAATGAGCAGTTCTTC | CASRVGGGTYNEQFF | NA | TRBJ2-1 | NA | 15 | TRBV5-1
TGTGCCAGCATGGCGGACAGGTATGCCTACGAGCAGTACTTC | CASMADRYAYEQYF | NA | TRBJ2-7 | TRBD1 | 14 | TRBV2
TGTGCCAGCACTAGCCTCGTGGGAAGCTCTGGGGCCAACGTCCTGACTTTC | CASTSLVGSSGANVLTF | NA | TRBJ2-6 | NA | 17 | TRBV28
TGTGCCAGCAGTTACTCGCAGGGGAGATCTGGAAACACCATATATTTT | CASSYSQGRSGNTIYF | NA | TRBJ1-3 | NA | 16 | TRBV6-5
TGTGCCAGCAGTTTAGACGGGACTCAACTAGGGGATTTT | CASSLDGTQLGDF | NA | TRBJ2-3 | NA | 13 | TRBV28
TGTGCCAGCAGCCGGCCCTTGGGGGGAACCCAAGAGACCCAGTACTTC | CASSRPLGGTQETQYF | once | TRBJ2-5 | NA | 16 | TRBV28
TGTGCCAGGCAGGACAGAAGAAGCTATGGCTACACCTTC | CARQDRRSYGYTF | NA | TRBJ1-2 | NA | 13 | TRBV19
TGTGCCAGCAGGCCCACAGGGGGGAATCAGCCCCAGCATTTT | CASRPTGGNQPQHF | NA | TRBJ1-5 | TRBD1 | 14 | TRBV2
TGTGCCAGCAGCCCCCGGGGACTAGCGGGACACAATGAGCAGTTCTTC | CASSPRGLAGHNEQFF | NA | TRBJ2-1 | TRBD2 | 16 | TRBV7-6
TGTGCCAGCAGCCAGGGGGGACCCACACACAATGAGCAGTTCTTC | CASSQGGPTHNEQFF | NA | TRBJ2-1 | NA | 15 | TRBV11-3
TGTGCCAGCAATTTACAGGGGGCGGACAATGAGCAGTTCTTC | CASNLQGADNEQFF | NA | TRBJ2-1 | TRBD1 | 14 | TRBV6-6
TGTGCCAGCAGCTTAATTACAGATAATTCACCCCTCCACTTT | CASSLITDNSPLHF | NA | TRBJ1-6 | NA | 14 | TRBV7-3
TGTGCCGCACGGACAGTTGGAGTTAGCAATCAGCCCCAGCATTTT | CAARTVGVSNQPQHF | NA | TRBJ1-5 | NA | 15 | TRBV6-1
TGCAGCGTTGGCCAGGGAGGCTACACCTTC | CSVGQGGYTF | NA | TRBJ1-2 | NA | 10 | TRBV29-1
TGTGCCAGCAGCCCCAATAGGGGGTCCTATAATTCACCCCTCCACTTT | CASSPNRGSYNSPLHF | NA | TRBJ1-6 | NA | 16 | TRBV9
TGTGCCTGGACCGGCGGGGGGGGCTACGGGGAGCTGTTTTTT | CAWTGGGGYGELFF | few | TRBJ2-2 | TRBD2 | 14 | TRBV30
TGTGCCAGCAGCTTAAGGGGGAACTATGGCTACACCTTC | CASSLRGNYGYTF | NA | TRBJ1-2 | NA | 13 | TRBV5-4
TGTGCCAGCAGCTTAACTGCGGGTTTAGGGATCAACACCGGGGAGCTGTTTTTT | CASSLTAGLGINTGELFF | few | TRBJ2-2 | NA | 18 | TRBV7-9
TGTGCCAGCAGCTTAGACCCGACTAGCGGGGGGCACGAGCAGTACTTC | CASSLDPTSGGHEQYF | NA | TRBJ2-7 | TRBD2 | 16 | TRBV11-2
TGTGCCAGCAGCTTGGTTCAGTTCGCCTACGAGCAGTACTTC | CASSLVQFAYEQYF | NA | TRBJ2-7 | NA | 14 | TRBV5-6
TGTGCCAGCAGTGAACCCTGGGCGGGAGTAACAGATACGCAGTATTTT | CASSEPWAGVTDTQYF | NA | TRBJ2-3 | TRBD2 | 16 | TRBV6-1
TGTGCCAGCAGCCTAAACAACGCCAAACTGTTTTTT | CASSLNNAKLFF | medium-sized | TRBJ1-4 | NA | 12 | TRBV4-2
TGTGCCAGCAGTTACACCGGGACAGGTAGCGAGCAGTACTTC | CASSYTGTGSEQYF | NA | TRBJ2-7 | TRBD1 | 14 | TRBV6-6
TGTGCCAGCAGCTTTTCACAGGGCACAGATACGCAGTATTTT | CASSFSQGTDTQYF | NA | TRBJ2-3 | NA | 14 | TRBV6-1
TGTGCCAGCAGTCAAGACAGGGCCCAGCCCCAGCATTTT | CASSQDRAQPQHF | once | TRBJ1-5 | TRBD1 | 13 | TRBV6-5
TGTGCCAGCAGCTCCGGGACTAGCGGGAGGGTCGAGCAGTACTTC | CASSSGTSGRVEQYF | NA | TRBJ2-7 | TRBD2 | 15 | TRBV7-8